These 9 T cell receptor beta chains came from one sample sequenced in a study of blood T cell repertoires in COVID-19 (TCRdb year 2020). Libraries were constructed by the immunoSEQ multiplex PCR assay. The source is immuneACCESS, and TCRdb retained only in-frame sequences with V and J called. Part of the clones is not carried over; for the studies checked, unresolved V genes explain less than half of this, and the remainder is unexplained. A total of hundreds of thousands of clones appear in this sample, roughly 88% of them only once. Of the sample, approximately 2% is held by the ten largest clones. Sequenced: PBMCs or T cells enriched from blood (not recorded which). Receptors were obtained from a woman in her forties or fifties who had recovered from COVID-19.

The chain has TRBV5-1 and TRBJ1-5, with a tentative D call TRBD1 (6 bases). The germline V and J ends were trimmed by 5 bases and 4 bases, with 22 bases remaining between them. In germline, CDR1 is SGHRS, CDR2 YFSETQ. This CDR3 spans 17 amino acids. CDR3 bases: TGCGCCAGCAGGTGTCGCCCCGGGACAAGCATAAATCAGCCCCAGCATTTT. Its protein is CASRCRPGTSINQPQHF.

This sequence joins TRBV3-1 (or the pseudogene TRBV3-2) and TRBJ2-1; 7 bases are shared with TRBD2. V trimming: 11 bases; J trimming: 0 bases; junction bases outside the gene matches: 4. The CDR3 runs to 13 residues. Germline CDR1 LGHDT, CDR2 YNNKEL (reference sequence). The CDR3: CASRDYSYNEQFF. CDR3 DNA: TGTGCCTCCCGGGACTACTCCTACAATGAGCAGTTCTTC.

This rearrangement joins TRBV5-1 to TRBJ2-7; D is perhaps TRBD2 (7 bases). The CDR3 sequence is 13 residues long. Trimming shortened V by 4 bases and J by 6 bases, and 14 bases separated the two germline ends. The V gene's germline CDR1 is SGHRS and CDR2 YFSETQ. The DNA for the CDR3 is TGCGCCAGCAGCCCGGGGGGCACCCTCGAGCAGTACTTC. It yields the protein CASSPGGTLEQYF. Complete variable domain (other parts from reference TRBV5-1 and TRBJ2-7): KAGVTQTPRYLIKTRGQQVTLSCSPISGHRSVSWYQQTPGQGLQFLFEYFSETQRNKGNFPGRFSGRQFSNSRSEMNVSTLELGDSALYLCASSPGGTLEQYFGPGTRLTVT.

DNA for the CDR3: TGTGCCAGCAGTTTCCGGCGGGGGACTGAAGCTTTCTTT. Amino acid sequence: CASSFRRGTEAFF. The chain has TRBV12-3 or TRBV12-4 and TRBJ1-1; D might be TRBD1 (5 bases). This CDR3 spans 13 amino acids. Trimming left V 3 bases short and J 5 bases short, with 10 bases between.

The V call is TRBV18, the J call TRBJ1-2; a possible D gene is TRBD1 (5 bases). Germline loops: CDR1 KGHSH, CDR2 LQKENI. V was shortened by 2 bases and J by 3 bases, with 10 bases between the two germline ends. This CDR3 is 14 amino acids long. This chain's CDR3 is CASSPGRDYYGYTF. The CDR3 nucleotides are TGTGCCAGCTCACCAGGCAGGGATTACTATGGCTACACCTTC.

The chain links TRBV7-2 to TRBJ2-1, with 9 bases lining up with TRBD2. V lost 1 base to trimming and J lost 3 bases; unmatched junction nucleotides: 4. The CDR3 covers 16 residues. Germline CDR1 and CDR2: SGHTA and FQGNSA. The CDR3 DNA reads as TGTGCCAGCAGCTTAGATGCAGCGGGAGGCTACAATGAGCAGTTCTTC. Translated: CASSLDAAGGYNEQFF.

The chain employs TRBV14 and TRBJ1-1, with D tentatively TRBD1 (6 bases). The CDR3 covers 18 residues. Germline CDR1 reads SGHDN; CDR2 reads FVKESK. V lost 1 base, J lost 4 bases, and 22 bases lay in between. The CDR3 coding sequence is TGTGCCAGCAGCCAAGGTTGGGGGGGCGGGTTAAGGTTCACTGAAGCTTTCTTT. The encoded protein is CASSQGWGGGLRFTEAFF.

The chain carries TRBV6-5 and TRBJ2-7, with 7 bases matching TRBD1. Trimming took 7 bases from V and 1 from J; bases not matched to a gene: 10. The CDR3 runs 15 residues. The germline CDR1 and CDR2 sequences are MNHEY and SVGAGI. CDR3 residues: CASTDAGGKSYEQYF. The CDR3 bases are TGTGCCAGCACCGACGCAGGGGGAAAGTCCTACGAGCAGTACTTC.

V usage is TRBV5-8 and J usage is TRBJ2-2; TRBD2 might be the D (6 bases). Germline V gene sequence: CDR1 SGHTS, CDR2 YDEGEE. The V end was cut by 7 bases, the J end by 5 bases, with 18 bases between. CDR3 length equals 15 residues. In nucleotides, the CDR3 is TGTGCCAGCCCACCTTCTGGACGGGGGACCGGGGAGCTGTTTTTT. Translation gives CASPPSGRGTGELFF.